The 24 T cell receptor beta chains listed next were all sequenced from one sample in a study of cytomegalovirus exposure and HLA in healthy donors. In the PCR, 60 Vbeta and 13 Jbeta primers were used. The method was immunoSEQ multiplex PCR; TCRdb's version includes in-frame clones alone and lacks a portion of them. The table lists 150,000 to 200,000 clones, approximately 82% of them singletons. The sample consisted of PBMCs. All receptors come from a woman under 30 in good health and CMV-seropositive.

This rearrangement joins TRBV7-9 to TRBJ2-1; the D is unclear. CDR1 and CDR2 (germline): SEHNR, FQNEAQ (reference sequence). Trimming took 5 bases from V and 12 from J, leaving 8 bases between them. CDR3 length: 10 amino acids. CDR3 in amino acids: CASSPPGQFF. For the CDR3, the DNA is TGTGCCAGCAGCCCTCCAGGGCAGTTCTTC.

This clone was seen only once. The V and J genes are TRBV5-4 and TRBJ1-4; D not certain. With 3 bases removed from V and 3 bases from J, the gap between germline ends came to 15 bases. From germline, CDR1 is SGHNT and CDR2 YYREEE (reference sequence). The CDR3 has 16 residues. CDR3 protein: CASSSDTFNSNEKLFF. The DNA of the CDR3 is TGTGCCAGCAGCTCCGACACTTTCAACTCTAATGAAAAACTGTTTTTT. The full variable domain, its missing parts supplied by reference TRBV5-4 and TRBJ1-4, is ETGVTQSPTHLIKTRGQQVTLRCSSQSGHNTVSWYQQALGQGPQFIFQYYREEENGRGNFPPRFSGLQFPNYSSELNVNALELDDSALYLCASSSDTFNSNEKLFFGSGTQLSVL.

The chain joins TRBV6-4 to TRBJ2-1; 9 bases fit TRBD1. V gave up 3 bases and J gave up 5 bases; unmatched junction bases: 5. Germline values: CDR1 MRHNA, CDR2 SNTAGT. The CDR3 consists of 15 residues. The CDR3 here is CASSDWGQGDNEQFF. The DNA of the CDR3 is TGTGCCAGCAGTGATTGGGGACAGGGCGACAATGAGCAGTTCTTC.

This sequence joins TRBV6-1 and TRBJ1-2; TRBD1 matches at 9 bases. The CDR3 sequence is 15 residues long. The germline gives CDR1 MNHNS, CDR2 SASEGT. V was clipped by 6 bases and J by 2 bases; unmatched bases: 7. CDR3 DNA sequence: TGTGCCAGCAGACCCGACAGGGGGGAGAACTATGGCTACACCTTC. As protein: CASRPDRGENYGYTF.

The rearrangement joins TRBV10-3 to TRBJ1-6; D gene uncertain. The germline V and J ends were trimmed by 3 bases and 5 bases, with 11 bases remaining between them. CDR1 ENHRY and CDR2 SYGVKD come from the germline V gene. This CDR3 spans 15 amino acids. The CDR3 loop is CAISEGSRDNSPLHF. DNA of the CDR3: TGTGCCATCAGTGAAGGGAGTAGGGATAATTCACCCCTCCACTTT.

This chain uses TRBV7-9 with TRBJ1-2; D possibly corresponds to TRBD1 (6 bases). CDR1 and CDR2 (germline): SEHNR, FQNEAQ (reference sequence). V lost 6 bases and J 11 bases, leaving 10 bases between the germline ends. The CDR3 length is 10 residues. CDR3 in amino acids: CASRDTGYTF. Written as DNA, the CDR3 is TGTGCCAGCAGAGACACAGGGTACACCTTC.

The genes are TRBV29-1 and TRBJ1-2, with 7 bases that match TRBD1. The germline V gene encodes CDR1 SQVTM and CDR2 ANQGSEA. Trimming removed 5 bases from V and 1 base from J; junction bases left unmatched: 10. The CDR3 length is 15 residues. The chain's CDR3 is CSVIRTGRGNYGYTF. For the CDR3, the DNA is TGCAGCGTTATAAGGACAGGACGAGGTAACTATGGCTACACCTTC. The full variable domain, in which reference TRBV29-1 and TRBJ1-2 provide the parts outside the CDR3, is SAVISQKPSRDICQRGTSLTIQCQVDSQVTMMFWYRQQPGQSLTLIATANQGSEATYESGFVIDKFPISRPNLTFSTLTVSNMSPEDSSIYLCSVIRTGRGNYGYTFGSGTRLTVV.

This clone was picked up a small number of times. This rearrangement joins TRBV4-2 to TRBJ2-5; 9 bases are a match to TRBD2. Germline-derived CDR1 and CDR2 are LGHNA and YNFKEQ. V lost 1 base to trimming and J lost 1 base; unmatched junction nucleotides: 7. The CDR3 extends over 17 amino acids. CDR3 amino acids: CASSQGVSSGGQETQYF. DNA of the CDR3: TGTGCCAGCAGCCAAGGTGTAAGTAGCGGGGGCCAAGAGACCCAGTACTTC.

The V gene is TRBV10-3, the J gene TRBJ2-5, with D perhaps matching TRBD1 (6 bases). Germline CDR1 ENHRY, CDR2 SYGVKD. The CDR3 extends over 13 amino acids. V lost 5 bases, J lost 1 base, and 8 bases lay in between. In nucleotides, the CDR3 is TGTGCCATCAGTCTGACAGGCCAAGAGACCCAGTACTTC. Amino acid sequence: CAISLTGQETQYF.

J is TRBJ1-1 and V is TRBV6-5, with D tentatively TRBD1 (6 bases). Germline V gene data show CDR1 as MNHEY and CDR2 as SVGAGI. This CDR3 region has 12 residues. The V gene lost 5 bases and the J gene lost 7 bases, with 11 bases spanning the gap. The DNA of the CDR3 is TGTGCCAGCAGTCGCGGACAGATTGAAGCTTTCTTT. Translation: CASSRGQIEAFF.

This sequence joins TRBV6-1 and TRBJ2-1, with TRBD1 identical over 10 bases. Per germline, CDR1 MNHNS and CDR2 SASEGT. CDR3 length equals 15 residues. After removal of 2 bases from V and 3 bases from J, the junction contained 1 base not matched to a gene. Here the CDR3 DNA reads TGTGCCAGCAGTGAAAGGACAGGGGGCTACAATGAGCAGTTCTTC. Translated: CASSERTGGYNEQFF.

This chain joins TRBV6-5 and TRBJ2-5, with D perhaps matching TRBD1 (5 bases). The CDR3 contains 13 residues. Germline-derived CDR1 and CDR2 are MNHEY and SVGAGI. V dropped 2 bases and J dropped 11 bases, with 15 bases sitting between them. The CDR3 DNA is TGTGCCAGCAGTTACCCTGACAGAGCGACGCAGTACTTC. As protein: CASSYPDRATQYF.

V is TRBV30 and J is TRBJ2-7; the match to TRBD2 covers 7 bases. CDR1 GTSNPN and CDR2 SVGIG come from the germline V gene (reference sequence). The junction had 4 bases not matched to a gene; V was cut back by 8 bases and J by 0 bases. The CDR3 consists of 12 residues. DNA for the CDR3: TGTGCCATTACTAGCGACTCCTACGAGCAGTACTTC. It codes for CAITSDSYEQYF.

This rearrangement joins TRBV19 to TRBJ1-1; 9 nucleotides agree with TRBD1. Germline CDR1 and CDR2: LNHDA and SQIVND (reference sequence). This CDR3 region has 15 residues. The V gene end was trimmed by 5 bases and the J gene end by 5 bases; junction bases not matched to a gene: 9. CDR3 nucleotides: TGTGCCAGTAGTTTGAGGACAGGGGAAGGGACTGAAGCTTTCTTT. This encodes CASSLRTGEGTEAFF.

This chain connects TRBV5-6 to TRBJ2-1; D might be TRBD2 (6 bases). Germline CDR1 is SGHDT and CDR2 is YYEEEE. The CDR3 runs 17 residues. V was cut by 0 bases and J by 0 bases, with 13 bases left in between. The CDR3 sequence is CASSLGGGASSYNEQFF. As DNA, the CDR3 is TGTGCCAGCAGCTTGGGGGGCGGGGCGAGCTCCTACAATGAGCAGTTCTTC.

This chain connects TRBV15 to TRBJ2-1; 10 positions agree with TRBD2. The germline gives CDR1 LNHNV, CDR2 YYDKDF (reference sequence). After removal of 1 base from V and 9 bases from J, the junction contained 6 bases not matched to a gene. The CDR3 covers 15 residues. CDR3 bases: TGTGCCACCAGCAGAGGGCTAGCGGGGGCCGGTGAGCAGTTCTTC. Its translation: CATSRGLAGAGEQFF.

This clone was observed a single time. V gene TRBV11-3 combines with J gene TRBJ2-1; 8 positions agree with TRBD2. The trim removed 0 bases at V and 6 bases at J, leaving 7 bases unmatched. The V gene's germline CDR1 is SGHNT and CDR2 YENEEA. The CDR3 is made up of 16 amino acids. The DNA of the CDR3 is TGTGCCAGCAGCTTAGAATCAGCGGGGGTTGTCAATGAGCAGTTCTTC. Translated, it gives CASSLESAGVVNEQFF.

This clone was recorded a few times. The junction departs from germline at one end; a sequencing error may be responsible. The chain employs TRBV6-1 and TRBJ2-3, with TRBD1 matching over 10 bases. Germline loops: CDR1 MNHNS, CDR2 SASEGT. This CDR3 is 14 amino acids long. CDR3 sequence (DNA): TGTGCCAGTCTCCGGGACAGGGGCACCGATACGCAGTATTTT. It yields the protein CASLRDRGTDTQYF.

The chain combines TRBV4-1 with TRBJ1-2; D uncertain. The CDR3 consists of 16 residues. Germline CDR1 MGHRA, CDR2 YSYEKL. Trimming removed 2 bases at V and 0 bases at J, with 13 bases between. The CDR3 DNA is TGCGCCAGCAGCCAAACCGACACAACTTCTAACTATGGCTACACCTTC. It yields the protein CASSQTDTTSNYGYTF.

In this sample, this clone turned up once. This rearrangement joins TRBV5-4 to TRBJ2-1, with 9 bases lining up with TRBD2. This CDR3 is 15 amino acids long. Trimming removed 3 bases from V and 5 bases from J; junction bases left unmatched: 6. CDR1 is SGHNT and CDR2 is YYREEE in the germline V gene (reference sequence). CDR3 amino acids: CASSSSLAGHNEQFF. Written as DNA, the CDR3 is TGTGCCAGCAGCTCTTCCCTAGCGGGGCACAATGAGCAGTTCTTC.

The chain combines TRBV11-2 with TRBJ2-3; D is possibly TRBD2 (6 bases). The V gene lost 0 bases and the J gene lost 5 bases, with 12 bases spanning the gap. The germline gives CDR1 SGHAT, CDR2 FQNNGV. This CDR3 spans 15 amino acids. The chain's CDR3 is CASSLDRLEVDTQYF. In nucleotides, the CDR3 is TGTGCCAGCAGCTTAGATAGACTAGAAGTAGATACGCAGTATTTT.

The chain joins TRBV5-1 to TRBJ1-2; D ambiguous. The CDR3 is 13 amino acids. V gave up 4 bases and J gave up 3 bases, with 10 bases separating them. CDR1 SGHRS and CDR2 YFSETQ come from the germline V gene. CDR3 loop: CASSQSFDYGYTF. CDR3 nucleotide sequence: TGCGCCAGCAGCCAGTCGTTTGACTATGGCTACACCTTC.

The chain carries TRBV2 and TRBJ2-2, with a weak D call TRBD1 (6 bases). CDR3 length equals 14 residues. V shed 8 bases and J shed 1 base, with 11 bases lying between them. Germline V gene sequence: CDR1 SNHLY, CDR2 FYNNEI. The CDR3 nucleotides are TGTGCCAGCTACAGGGACCAGAACACCGGGGAGCTGTTTTTT. It encodes CASYRDQNTGELFF.

CDR3 sequence reads: CASSLVRAGRETQYF. The CDR3 nucleotides read TGTGCCAGCAGCTTAGTTCGGGCGGGGCGGGAGACCCAGTACTTC. V is TRBV7-2 and J is TRBJ2-5; the D gene is possibly TRBD2 (6 bases). The V and J ends lost 1 base and 5 bases respectively, with 14 bases between them. Germline-derived CDR1 and CDR2 are SGHTA and FQGNSA. This CDR3 has 15 amino acids.